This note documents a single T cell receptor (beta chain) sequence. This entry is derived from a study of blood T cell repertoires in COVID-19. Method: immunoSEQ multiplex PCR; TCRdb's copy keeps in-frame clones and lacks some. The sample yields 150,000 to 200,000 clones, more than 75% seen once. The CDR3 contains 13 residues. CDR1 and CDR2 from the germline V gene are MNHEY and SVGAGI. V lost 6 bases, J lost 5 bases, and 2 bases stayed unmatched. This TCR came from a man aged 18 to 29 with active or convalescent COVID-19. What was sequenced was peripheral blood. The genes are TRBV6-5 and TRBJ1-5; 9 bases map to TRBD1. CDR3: CASSGQGYQPQHF. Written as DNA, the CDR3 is TGTGCCAGCAGCGGACAGGGGTATCAGCCCCAGCATTTT.